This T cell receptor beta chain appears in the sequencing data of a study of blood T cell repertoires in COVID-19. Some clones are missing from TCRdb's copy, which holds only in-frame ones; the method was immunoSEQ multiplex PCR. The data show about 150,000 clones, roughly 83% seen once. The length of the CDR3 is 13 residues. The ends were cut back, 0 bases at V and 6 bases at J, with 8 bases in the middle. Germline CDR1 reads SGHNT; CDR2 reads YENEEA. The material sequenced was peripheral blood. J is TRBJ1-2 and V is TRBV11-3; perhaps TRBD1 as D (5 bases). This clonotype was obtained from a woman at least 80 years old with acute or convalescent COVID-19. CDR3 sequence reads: CASSLDGGNGYTF. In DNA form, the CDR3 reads TGTGCCAGCAGCTTAGACGGGGGGAATGGCTACACCTTC.